The present entry profiles one T cell receptor (beta chain) with its context. Profiled with immunoSEQ multiplex PCR; TCRdb holds only in-frame clones, not every one. The table records over 50,000 clones, around 86% of them present only once. The data were obtained in a study of blood T cell repertoires in COVID-19. Whole-study context: Sample material is recorded as cDNA or gDNA derived from T cells, B-cell-depleted T cells, or PBMCs.

Germline V lookup: CDR1 LNHDA, CDR2 SQIVND (reference sequence). The V segment lost 3 bases and the J segment 1 base; nucleotides outside the gene matches: 4. The CDR3 runs 15 residues. V usage is TRBV19 and J usage is TRBJ2-5; 8 positions agree with TRBD2. This TCR was recovered from a man between 50 and 59 years old with active COVID-19. Sequencing was carried out using peripheral blood. CDR3 in DNA: TGTGCCAGTAGTATGCGGGGGGACACCCAAGAGACCCAGTACTTC. Translating gives CASSMRGDTQETQYF.